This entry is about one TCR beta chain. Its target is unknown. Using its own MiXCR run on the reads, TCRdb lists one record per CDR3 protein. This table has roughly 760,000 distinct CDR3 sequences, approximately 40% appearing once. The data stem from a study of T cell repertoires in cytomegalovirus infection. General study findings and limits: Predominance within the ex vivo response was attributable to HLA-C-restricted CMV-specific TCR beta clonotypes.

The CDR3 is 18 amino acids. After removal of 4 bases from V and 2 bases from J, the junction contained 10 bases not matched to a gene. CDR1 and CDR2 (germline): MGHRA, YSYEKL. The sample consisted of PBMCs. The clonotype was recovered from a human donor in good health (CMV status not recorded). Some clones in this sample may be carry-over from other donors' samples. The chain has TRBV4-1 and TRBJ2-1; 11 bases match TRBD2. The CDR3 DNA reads TGCGCCAGCAGCCCCAAGTGGCTTAGCGGGGGGGCCTACAATGAGCAGTTCTTC. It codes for CASSPKWLSGGAYNEQFF.